Listed below are T cell receptor beta chains from one sample, sequenced in a study of blood T cells in healthy people across ages. TCRdb processed the 5' RACE reads anew with MiXCR; each CDR3 protein has one entry. This sample yields about 760,000 distinct CDR3 sequences, of which 20% to 25% are seen a single time; 8% to 10% belongs to the top ten. The sample was also reused in another study, on T cells of mothers and their children.

The sequencing input was blood. Receptors originate from a boy younger than 18 in good health. Both conserved end residues are part of each CDR3. The order of the fields is V gene, J gene, CDR3 protein.

>TRBV4-3|TRBJ2-1
CASSHRDREGKMFF
>TRBV20-1|-
CSARGIEDQYF
>TRBV2|TRBJ2-1
CASSEGLFGAFF
>TRBV15|TRBJ1-2
CATSRETRSYGYTF
>TRBV10-3|TRBJ2-1
CAVSGEFGLNEQFF
>TRBV4-1|TRBJ2-1
CASSQPLVGGVDEQFF
>TRBV4-3|TRBJ1-1
CASTPGAVNTEAFF
>TRBV28|TRBJ2-7
CASTLGQGFYEQYF
>TRBV28|TRBJ2-1
CASSPLESRNEQFF
>TRBV28|TRBJ2-7
CASSSASTSGRGEQYF
>TRBV29-1|TRBJ2-7
CSVLFGTGGYEQYF
>TRBV6-5|TRBJ2-5
CASSYSRTGVGTQYF
>TRBV5-4|TRBJ1-4
CASSLSVGRGNEKLFF
>TRBV11-2|TRBJ2-5
CASSLEPAQETQYF
>TRBV28|TRBJ2-7
CASSLEGTGTGGNEQYF
>TRBV20-1|TRBJ1-2
CSARDLRGPMASYTF
>TRBV7-2|TRBJ2-5
CASNTKTMAGETQYF
>TRBV11-2|TRBJ2-5
CASSYGGDMFGAQYF